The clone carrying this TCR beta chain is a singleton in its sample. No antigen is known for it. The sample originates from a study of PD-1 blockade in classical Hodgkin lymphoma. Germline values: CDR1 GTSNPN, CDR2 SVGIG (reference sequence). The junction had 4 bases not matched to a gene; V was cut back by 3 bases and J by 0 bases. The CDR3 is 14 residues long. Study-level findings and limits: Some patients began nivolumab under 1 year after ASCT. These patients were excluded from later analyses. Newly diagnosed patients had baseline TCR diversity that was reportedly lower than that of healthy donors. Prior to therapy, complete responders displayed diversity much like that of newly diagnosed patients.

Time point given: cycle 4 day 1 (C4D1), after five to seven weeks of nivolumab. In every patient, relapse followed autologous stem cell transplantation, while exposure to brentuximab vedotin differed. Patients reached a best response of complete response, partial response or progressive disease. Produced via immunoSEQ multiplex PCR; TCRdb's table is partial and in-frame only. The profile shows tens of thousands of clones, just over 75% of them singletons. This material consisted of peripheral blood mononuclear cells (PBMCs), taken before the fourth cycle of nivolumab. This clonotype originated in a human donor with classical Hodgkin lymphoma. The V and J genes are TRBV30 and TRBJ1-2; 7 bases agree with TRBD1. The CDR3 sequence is CAWSLDRTNYGYTF. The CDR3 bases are TGTGCCTGGAGCTTGGACAGGACTAACTATGGCTACACCTTC.